These 28 T cell receptor beta chains were all obtained from the same sample, sequenced in a study of response to subunit inactivated influenza vaccine. TCRdb re-called the RT-PCR reads through MiXCR, storing one row per CDR3 protein. The sample lists 450,000 to 600,000 distinct CDR3 sequences; 6% to 9% were seen once. The input for sequencing was PBMCs from blood, taken around 2 years after vaccination. Receptors were obtained from a man aged 45 to 70 who received an inactivated influenza vaccine.

This clonotype was counted a few times. V and J are TRBV20-1 and TRBJ2-7, with TRBD2 matching 14 bases. The CDR3 runs 14 residues. V shed 2 bases, J shed 6 bases, and the junction held 3 bases outside the gene matches. In germline, CDR1 is DFQATT, CDR2 SNEGSKA (reference sequence). In nucleotides, the CDR3 is TGCAGTGCTAGATCGGGACTAGCGGGAGTCGAGCAGTACTTC. Its translation: CSARSGLAGVEQYF.

There are a few counts of this clonotype. The rearrangement uses TRBV12-3 or TRBV12-4 and TRBJ1-1; D unclear. Trimming pared 3 bases from V and 11 bases from J, leaving 13 bases between. This CDR3 is built from 12 residues. This chain's CDR3 is CASSFGGVKAFF. The CDR3 DNA is TGTGCCAGCAGTTTCGGCGGGGTGAAGGCTTTCTTT.

The rearrangement uses TRBV7-2 and TRBJ2-4, with D unresolved. Between the trimmed V and J ends, which lost 2 bases and 0 bases, there was a span of 11 bases. The V gene's germline CDR1 is SGHTA and CDR2 FQGNSA. There are 16 residues in the CDR3. CDR3 sequence reads: CASSLSAIIAKNIQYF. The DNA of the CDR3 is TGTGCCAGCAGCTTATCCGCAATAATAGCCAAAAACATTCAGTACTTC.

This rearrangement joins TRBV4-3 to TRBJ2-1; 7 bases align to TRBD2. The CDR3 has 14 amino acids. CDR1 and CDR2 (germline): LGHNA, YSLEER. The ends lost 4 bases at V and 6 bases at J; junction bases unmatched: 6. DNA of the CDR3: TGCGCCAGCAGCCGGAGCGGGATTAGCAATGAGCAGTTCTTC. Its translation is CASSRSGISNEQFF.

This clonotype occurred a few times. This chain connects TRBV4-3 to TRBJ2-1; tentatively, D is TRBD1 (6 bases). This CDR3 contains 14 residues. V dropped 4 bases and J dropped 4 bases, with 11 bases sitting between them. Germline lookup yields CDR1 LGHNA and CDR2 YSLEER. The CDR3 loop reads CASSRQVDYNEQFF. The CDR3 coding sequence is TGCGCCAGCAGCCGACAGGTGGATTACAATGAGCAGTTCTTC.

The genes are TRBV6-5 and TRBJ2-3; 8 nucleotides match TRBD1. V was pared by 0 bases and J by 6 bases, with 2 bases of the junction left unmatched. Germline V gene data show CDR1 as MNHEY and CDR2 as SVGAGI. The CDR3 extends over 14 amino acids. The CDR3 here is CASSYSGQDDTQYF. In DNA, the CDR3 is TGTGCCAGCAGTTACTCGGGACAGGATGATACGCAGTATTTT.

This rearrangement joins TRBV5-1 to TRBJ2-7; 7 bases are a match to TRBD1. V shed 0 bases and J 1 base; nucleotides not matched to a gene: 4. In germline, CDR1 is SGHRS, CDR2 YFSETQ. This CDR3 spans 15 amino acids. The CDR3 sequence is CASSLAKGASYEQYF. The CDR3 DNA reads TGCGCCAGCAGCTTGGCAAAGGGGGCTTCCTACGAGCAGTACTTC.

This clonotype has just a few counts. The chain is built from TRBV14 and TRBJ2-3, with D perhaps matching TRBD1 or TRBD2 (5 bases each). The CDR3 is 15 amino acids. CDR1 SGHDN and CDR2 FVKESK come from the germline V gene. Trimming took 4 bases from V and 6 from J, leaving 17 bases between them. This CDR3 reads CASSPLIRGADTQYF. CDR3 coding DNA: TGTGCCAGCAGCCCCCTTATACGGGGCGCGGATACGCAGTATTTT.

The chain uses TRBV20-1 and TRBJ1-2, with D possibly matching TRBD1 (5 bases). This CDR3 is 12 amino acids long. CDR1 and CDR2 (germline): DFQATT, SNEGSKA (reference sequence). The V gene lost 4 bases and the J gene lost 4 bases, with 10 bases spanning the gap. CDR3 nucleotides: TGCAGTGCTACAGGGACTAGCTATGGCTACACCTTC. Its translation: CSATGTSYGYTF.

This clonotype was detected only a few times. This chain links TRBV5-1 with TRBJ2-4, with D maybe TRBD2 (5 bases). The CDR3 consists of 17 residues. In germline, CDR1 is SGHRS, CDR2 YFSETQ. V lost 4 bases and J lost 0, with 17 bases in between. The CDR3 DNA reads TGCGCCAGCAGCGACGGACTTATACCCCTAGCCAAAAACATTCAGTACTTC. Amino acids: CASSDGLIPLAKNIQYF.

This clonotype was recorded many times. The chain recombines TRBV20-1 with TRBJ1-5; D not resolved. Between the trimmed V and J ends, which lost 6 bases and 3 bases, there was a span of 15 bases. In germline, CDR1 is DFQATT, CDR2 SNEGSKA (reference sequence). The CDR3 extends over 14 amino acids. The CDR3 is CSAITLEANQPQHF. The CDR3 DNA reads as TGCAGTGCCATCACCCTGGAGGCCAATCAGCCCCAGCATTTT.

The chain combines TRBV11-1 with TRBJ1-2; 7 nucleotides match TRBD1. This CDR3 region has 18 residues. J was trimmed by 2 bases and V by 5 bases; bases with no gene match: 17. Germline V gene lookup returns CDR1 SGHAT and CDR2 FQDESV (reference sequence). CDR3 sequence: CASSITKGANLLNYGYTF. The DNA of the CDR3 is TGTGCCAGCAGCATAACTAAGGGGGCGAACTTACTAAACTATGGCTACACCTTC.

This clonotype was recorded many times. The chain is built from TRBV2 and TRBJ1-5; D is undetermined. Trimming took 6 bases from V and 4 from J, leaving 10 bases between them. CDR3 length: 13 amino acids. CDR1 and CDR2 from the germline V gene are SNHLY and FYNNEI. The CDR3 DNA is TGTGCCAGCAGCTTAAATCCAAATCAGCCCCAGCATTTT. Residues: CASSLNPNQPQHF. Variable domain in full (rest from reference TRBV2 and TRBJ1-5): EPEVTQTPSHQVTQMGQEVILRCVPISNHLYFYWYRQILGQKVEFLVSFYNNEISEKSEIFDDQFSVERPDGSNFTLKIRSTKLEDSAMYFCASSLNPNQPQHFGDGTRLSIL.

This clonotype was detected ten times or more. The chain employs TRBV20-1 and TRBJ2-5; D remains ambiguous. The germline V and J ends were trimmed by 2 bases and 4 bases, with 26 bases remaining between them. The CDR3 totals 18 residues. CDR1 and CDR2 (germline): DFQATT, SNEGSKA (reference sequence). The CDR3 here is CSARFLTLGSVNGETQYF. CDR3 in DNA: TGCAGTGCTAGATTCCTCACGCTTGGTTCGGTTAATGGAGAGACCCAGTACTTC.

This clonotype was seen many times. CDR3: CASSPWGQGLGTQYF. CDR3 bases: TGTGCCAGCAGCCCCTGGGGACAGGGGCTCGGTACGCAGTATTTT. The rearrangement joins TRBV11-2 to TRBJ2-3; 10 bases are a match to TRBD1. V lost 5 bases to trimming and J lost 8 bases; unmatched junction nucleotides: 10. Germline loops: CDR1 SGHAT, CDR2 FQNNGV. The CDR3 consists of 15 residues.

This clonotype was seen a few times. A much larger clone lies a single base off, so this may be a read error. The chain recombines TRBV7-2 with TRBJ2-2, with a tentative D call TRBD2 (5 bases). Germline CDR1 SGHTA, CDR2 FQGNSA. Between the trimmed V and J ends, which lost 1 base and 0 bases, there was a span of 6 bases. The CDR3 contains 15 residues. The CDR3, as DNA: TGTGCCAGCAGCTTAGTACTAGCGAACACCGGGGAGCTGTTTTTT. It codes for CASSLVLANTGELFF.

This clonotype has just a few counts. This rearrangement joins TRBV18 to TRBJ1-1; no reliable D call. This CDR3 has 15 residues. The V gene's germline CDR1 is KGHSH and CDR2 LQKENI. The V and J ends lost 3 bases and 8 bases respectively, with 19 bases between them. The DNA of the CDR3 is TGTGCCAGCTCACCTTTCGAGCGAGTTGGGCCCGAAGCTTTCTTT. Its translation: CASSPFERVGPEAFF. The entire variable domain, with the rest obtained from reference TRBV18 and TRBJ1-1, is as follows: NAGVMQNPRHLVRRRGQEARLRCSPMKGHSHVYWYRQLPEEGLKFMVYLQKENIIDESGMPKERFSAEFPKEGPSILRIQQVVRGDSAAYFCASSPFERVGPEAFFGQGTRLTVV.

V and J are TRBV20-1 and TRBJ2-7, with 10 bases identical to TRBD2. There are 13 residues in the CDR3. Germline V lookup: CDR1 DFQATT, CDR2 SNEGSKA (reference sequence). The V segment lost 6 bases and the J segment 3 bases; nucleotides outside the gene matches: 5. The CDR3 nucleotides are TGCAGTGCGAAAGCGGGAGGGCTCTACGAGCAGTACTTC. It encodes CSAKAGGLYEQYF.

The chain is built from TRBV9 and TRBJ1-4; tentative D call: TRBD1 (6 bases). V lost 2 bases and J lost 5, with 13 bases in between. CDR3 length equals 15 residues. The germline V gene encodes CDR1 SGDLS and CDR2 YYNGEE. As DNA, the CDR3 is TGTGCCAGCAGCGTCAGGACAGCCCAGAATGAAAAACTGTTTTTT. Residues: CASSVRTAQNEKLFF. The whole variable domain, remainder taken from reference TRBV9 and TRBJ1-4, is DSGVTQTPKHLITATGQRVTLRCSPRSGDLSVYWYQQSLDQGLQFLIQYYNGEERAKGNILERFSAQQFPDLHSELNLSSLELGDSALYFCASSVRTAQNEKLFFGSGTQLSVL.

The table lists this clonotype with many counts. The chain uses TRBV2 and TRBJ2-7; a possible D gene is TRBD1 (5 bases). The germline V gene has CDR1 SNHLY and CDR2 FYNNEI. The CDR3 is 13 amino acids. The V end lost 4 bases, the J end lost 0 bases, and 7 bases lay between the germline ends. In DNA form, the CDR3 reads TGTGCCAGCAGTGTCCAGGGCTCCTACGAGCAGTACTTC. This codes for CASSVQGSYEQYF.

This clonotype has more than one count but fewer than ten. The genes are TRBV15 and TRBJ2-3; D is perhaps TRBD2 (7 bases). V was cut by 1 base and J by 8 bases, with 16 bases left in between. The CDR3 contains 15 residues. Germline values: CDR1 LNHNV, CDR2 YYDKDF (reference sequence). CDR3 amino acids: CATSRVAGALGTQYF. CDR3 DNA sequence: TGTGCCACCAGCAGAGTCGCGGGGGCCCTAGGTACGCAGTATTTT.

The table lists this clonotype with many counts. The chain carries TRBV28 and TRBJ1-2; TRBD1 matches 9 bases. J was trimmed by 8 bases and V by 6 bases; bases with no gene match: 7. The length of the CDR3 is 13 residues. Germline V gives CDR1 MDHEN, CDR2 SYDVKM. CDR3 sequence (DNA): TGTGCCAGCAGAACAGGGGGCGTGGAAGGCTACACCTTC. Its protein is CASRTGGVEGYTF.

This clonotype was counted many times. V and J are TRBV5-6 and TRBJ2-2, with 11 bases identical to TRBD1. Germline assignment: CDR1 SGHDT and CDR2 YYEEEE. The V and J ends lost 4 bases and 6 bases, in that order; junction bases with no gene match: 2. The CDR3 runs to 14 residues. Here the CDR3 reads CASSRGQGAGELFF. The CDR3 DNA sequence: TGTGCCAGCAGCCGGGGACAGGGGGCCGGGGAGCTGTTTTTT.

The genes are TRBV20-1 and TRBJ2-3; TRBD2 aligns across 9 bases. With 3 bases clipped from V and 4 bases from J, the junction kept 8 bases outside the gene matches. CDR1 and CDR2 from the germline V gene are DFQATT and SNEGSKA (reference sequence). CDR3 length: 15 amino acids. This chain's CDR3 is CSASQRGEKADTQYF. CDR3 coding DNA: TGCAGTGCTAGTCAGCGGGGGGAAAAGGCAGATACGCAGTATTTT.

This clonotype came up a few times. V gene TRBV18 combines with J gene TRBJ2-7; weak D call: TRBD2 (6 bases). The V gene's germline CDR1 is KGHSH and CDR2 LQKENI. Trimming shortened V by 6 bases and J by 7 bases, and 19 bases separated the two germline ends. This CDR3 is built from 14 residues. The CDR3 protein is CASSSWDGRKEQYF. The CDR3 region has the DNA TGTGCCAGCTCCTCATGGGACGGGAGAAAAGAGCAGTACTTC.

This clonotype was counted between two and nine times. The rearrangement joins TRBV28 to TRBJ2-3, with 12 bases that match TRBD2. In germline, CDR1 is MDHEN, CDR2 SYDVKM. The CDR3 contains 16 residues. Trimming at V came to 5 bases and at J to 6 bases, leaving 9 bases not matched to a gene. Here the CDR3 DNA reads TGTGCCAGCAGTGGATGGGCTAGCGGGAGGGATGATACGCAGTATTTT. Translating it yields CASSGWASGRDDTQYF.

V and J are TRBV20-1 and TRBJ2-7; D is ambiguous. CDR3 length equals 12 residues. The germline V gene encodes CDR1 DFQATT and CDR2 SNEGSKA (reference sequence). Deletions cut 3 bases from V and 0 bases from J, with 6 bases between. The CDR3 bases are TGCAGTGCTAGGCGGAGCTCCTACGAGCAGTACTTC. As protein: CSARRSSYEQYF.

This clonotype was detected only a few times. This sequence joins TRBV7-2 and TRBJ1-5; D unclear. The V gene's germline CDR1 is SGHTA and CDR2 FQGNSA. With 4 bases removed from V and 6 bases from J, the gap between germline ends came to 10 bases. CDR3 size: 13 residues. The CDR3 bases are TGTGCCAGCAGCTCTTCCACCAGTCAGCCCCAGCATTTT. Translating gives CASSSSTSQPQHF.